One and the same sample provided the 29 T cell receptor beta chains below, sequenced in a study of T cell repertoires in cytomegalovirus infection. Their antigens are not known. TCRdb redid the calling of the reads with MiXCR, one entry per CDR3 protein. Altogether approximately 1,000,000 distinct CDR3 sequences are present, 30% to 40% being singletons, with the ten largest covering around 15%. Specimen: cultured CD8+ T cells from PBMCs, collected from culture after CMV antigen stimulation. The source is a human donor in good health (CMV status not recorded). Some clones in this sample may be carry-over from other donors' samples.

This clonotype appeared a single time. The rearrangement joins TRBV9 to TRBJ2-3; the match to TRBD1 covers 7 bases. The trim removed 0 bases at V and 2 bases at J, leaving 3 bases unmatched. Germline assignment: CDR1 SGDLS and CDR2 YYNGEE. This CDR3 spans 15 amino acids. The CDR3 protein is CASSVEQGFTDTQYF. The CDR3 region has the DNA TGTGCCAGCAGCGTAGAACAGGGGTTCACAGATACGCAGTATTTT.

This clonotype was seen a few times. The chain couples TRBV27 to TRBJ2-2, with D unresolved. The CDR3 has 15 amino acids. CDR1 and CDR2 (germline): MNHEY, SMNVEV (reference sequence). The V and J ends lost 1 base and 6 bases respectively, with 12 bases between them. The CDR3 DNA follows: TGTGCCAGCAGTTTATACACGGAAAGGGCCGGGGAGCTGTTTTTT. Its translation: CASSLYTERAGELFF.

V usage is TRBV4-2 and J usage is TRBJ1-2; D is perhaps TRBD1 (6 bases). The CDR3 is made up of 14 amino acids. The V gene lost 4 bases and the J gene lost 10 bases, with 19 bases spanning the gap. Germline V CDR1 and CDR2: LGHNA, YNFKEQ. CDR3 nucleotides: TGTGCCAGCAGCCCACGGACAGTGGCCCATGCCTACACCTTC. It encodes CASSPRTVAHAYTF.

This clonotype was seen a few times. The genes are TRBV5-4 and TRBJ2-2; D unresolved. Per germline, CDR1 SGHNT and CDR2 YYREEE (reference sequence). Deletions cut 0 bases from V and 0 bases from J, with 6 bases between. This CDR3 is built from 15 residues. The CDR3 nucleotides are TGTGCCAGCAGCTTGGGACATTCGAACACCGGGGAGCTGTTTTTT. Translating gives CASSLGHSNTGELFF.

This clonotype occurred a few times. The chain joins TRBV11-2 to TRBJ2-1; D might be TRBD1 or TRBD2, each matching 6 bases. V was pared by 2 bases and J by 9 bases, with 17 bases between. CDR3 length: 15 amino acids. In germline, CDR1 is SGHAT, CDR2 FQNNGV. CDR3 coding DNA: TGTGCCAGCAGCTTAACCTGGGGGGCAATGGCTGAGCAGTTCTTC. This codes for CASSLTWGAMAEQFF.

The CDR3 region has the DNA TGCGCCAGCAGCCAAGATGTGGGGTCTGGAAACACCATATATTTT. Its translation is CASSQDVGSGNTIYF. The chain joins TRBV4-1 to TRBJ1-3; D is unclear. Trimming left V 0 bases short and J 1 base short, with 7 bases between. In germline, CDR1 is MGHRA, CDR2 YSYEKL. The CDR3 covers 15 residues.

This clonotype was seen only a few times. The chain joins TRBV28 to TRBJ2-2; possible D gene TRBD1, 6 bases. Germline V gene sequence: CDR1 MDHEN, CDR2 SYDVKM. The CDR3 contains 14 residues. V lost 8 bases, J lost 4 bases, and 14 bases lay in between. The CDR3 DNA reads TGTGCCAGCTCCTGGGGGCCCTCCACCGGGGAGCTGTTTTTT. Protein: CASSWGPSTGELFF.

The rearrangement joins TRBV28 to TRBJ2-7; D is unclear. This CDR3 has 12 residues. Germline V gene data show CDR1 as MDHEN and CDR2 as SYDVKM. V was pared by 7 bases and J by 3 bases, with 10 bases between. CDR3 loop: CASNDNYYEQYF. In DNA form, the CDR3 reads TGTGCCAGCAACGACAATTACTACGAGCAGTACTTC.

V is TRBV19 and J is TRBJ1-1; a weak D match, TRBD1 (6 bases). The CDR3 has 18 amino acids. Germline V gene lookup returns CDR1 LNHDA and CDR2 SQIVND (reference sequence). V lost 4 bases to trimming and J lost 4 bases, with 25 bases between them. The CDR3 DNA reads as TGTGCCAGTAGTAGGATCACAGGGTTAGGAAAAGCGGGCACTGAAGCTTTCTTT. The encoded protein is CASSRITGLGKAGTEAFF.

CDR3 region: CASSPIADPSTDTQYF. The CDR3 DNA is TGTGCCAGCAGTCCAATAGCGGACCCCAGCACAGATACGCAGTATTTT. The chain uses TRBV6-6 and TRBJ2-3; a weak D match, TRBD2 (6 bases). V dropped 5 bases and J dropped 0 bases, with 15 bases sitting between them. This CDR3 contains 16 residues. Germline V gives CDR1 MNHNY, CDR2 SVGAGI (reference sequence).

This chain uses TRBV7-9 with TRBJ2-5; D is perhaps TRBD1 or TRBD2 (6 bases each). Trimming took off 1 base at V and 2 bases at J, with 11 bases between the two ends. The germline CDR1 and CDR2 sequences are SEHNR and FQNEAQ (reference sequence). The CDR3 runs 15 residues. The CDR3 protein is CASSLVGGMQETQYF. Here the CDR3 DNA reads TGTGCCAGCAGCTTAGTAGGGGGGATGCAAGAGACCCAGTACTTC.

V and J are TRBV5-8 and TRBJ2-1, with D possibly matching TRBD2 (6 bases). The CDR3 is 15 residues long. The V end was cut by 9 bases, the J end by 0 bases, with 16 bases between. CDR1 and CDR2 from the germline V gene are SGHTS and YDEGEE. This chain's CDR3 is CAIDPAGVSYNEQFF. Here the CDR3 DNA reads TGTGCCATCGACCCAGCGGGTGTCTCCTACAATGAGCAGTTCTTC.

This clonotype was seen a few times. The chain employs TRBV27 and TRBJ2-1; 11 bases fit TRBD2. The trim removed 6 bases at V and 8 bases at J, leaving 9 bases unmatched. The germline gives CDR1 MNHEY, CDR2 SMNVEV (reference sequence). This CDR3 comprises 15 residues. DNA of the CDR3: TGTGCCAGCAGGGGAATAGCGGGGGGGCTAGATGAGCAGTTCTTC. This sequence encodes CASRGIAGGLDEQFF.

The V call is TRBV19, the J call TRBJ2-1; 14 positions match TRBD2. Germline CDR1 LNHDA, CDR2 SQIVND (reference sequence). The CDR3 is 15 amino acids. Losses at the gene ends were 5 bases for V and 9 bases for J; bases not matched to a gene: 6. CDR3 DNA sequence: TGTGCCAGTAGTCCATGGACTAGCGGGGGGACTGAGCAGTTCTTC. Its translation is CASSPWTSGGTEQFF.

This clonotype showed up many times. This chain connects TRBV7-2 to TRBJ2-1, with D tentatively TRBD1 (6 bases). The CDR3 consists of 15 residues. Looked up from germline, CDR1 is SGHTA and CDR2 is FQGNSA. V was shortened by 6 bases and J by 4 bases, with 16 bases between the two germline ends. This CDR3 reads CASRYREYIYNEQFF. The CDR3 DNA reads as TGTGCCAGCAGGTACAGGGAGTACATTTACAATGAGCAGTTCTTC.

This clonotype was picked up a small number of times. V and J are TRBV6-1 and TRBJ2-7; D is possibly TRBD2 (5 bases). Germline CDR1 reads MNHNS; CDR2 reads SASEGT. CDR3 size: 13 residues. Trimming took off 4 bases at V and 4 bases at J, with 11 bases between the two ends. CDR3 loop: CASSGTLLYEQYV. CDR3 coding DNA: TGTGCCAGCAGTGGGACTTTGTTATACGAGCAGTACGTC.

J is TRBJ2-7 and V is TRBV27; D uncertain. The CDR3 sequence is 13 residues long. Germline V gives CDR1 MNHEY, CDR2 SMNVEV (reference sequence). Trimming pared 5 bases from V and 3 bases from J, leaving 11 bases between. DNA of the CDR3: TGTGCCAGCAGTGACGGGCCCCACTACGAGCAGTACGTC. Amino acids: CASSDGPHYEQYV.

This clonotype has more than one count but fewer than ten. J is TRBJ2-5 and V is TRBV7-2, with 8 bases aligning to TRBD1. Germline assignment: CDR1 SGHTA and CDR2 FQGNSA. This CDR3 has 14 residues. With V trimmed by 4 bases and J by 5 bases, 6 bases remained unmatched. CDR3 sequence reads: CASSYRTGMETQYF. The CDR3 DNA reads TGTGCCAGCAGCTATCGGACAGGGATGGAGACCCAGTACTTC.

This clonotype was recorded a few times. The rearrangement uses TRBV6-1 and TRBJ1-2; a possible D gene is TRBD1 (5 bases). The germline V gene has CDR1 MNHNS and CDR2 SASEGT. V was pared by 6 bases and J by 2 bases, with 16 bases between. This CDR3 comprises 15 residues. This chain's CDR3 is CASSTREGLNYGYTF. In DNA form, the CDR3 reads TGTGCCAGCAGCACACGCGAGGGGCTGAACTATGGCTACACCTTC.

This clonotype was recorded a few times. The J gene is TRBJ1-1, the V gene TRBV6-5; 8 bases match TRBD1. With V trimmed by 2 bases and J by 4 bases, 3 bases remained unmatched. Germline CDR1 reads MNHEY; CDR2 reads SVGAGI. This CDR3 is 14 amino acids long. CDR3: CASSYQGAVTEAFF. In nucleotides, the CDR3 is TGTGCCAGCAGTTACCAGGGGGCGGTCACTGAAGCTTTCTTT.

As regards this clonotype: The CDR3 end shows no conserved phenylalanine or tryptophan, and so a read error is likely. The rearrangement joins TRBV6-6 to TRBJ2-5, with 7 bases aligning to TRBD2. With V trimmed by 5 bases and J by 5 bases, 8 bases remained unmatched. CDR3 length equals 14 residues. The germline gives CDR1 MNHNY, CDR2 SVGAGI (reference sequence). This CDR3 reads CASSDPGGRETQYY. The CDR3, as DNA: TGTGCCAGCAGTGACCCGGGGGGTAGGGAGACCCAGTACTAC.

The CDR3 DNA is TGTGCCAGCAGTTTACCTAATGAAAAACTGTTTTTT. It yields the protein CASSLPNEKLFF. The chain combines TRBV27 with TRBJ1-4; D is uncertain. V shed 2 bases and J shed 3 bases, with 1 base lying between them. This CDR3 has 12 residues. Germline loops: CDR1 MNHEY, CDR2 SMNVEV (reference sequence).

V gene TRBV19 combines with J gene TRBJ1-6; D might be TRBD1 (6 bases). The CDR3 spans 15 residues. The V end lost 7 bases, the J end lost 3 bases, and 13 bases lay between the germline ends. CDR1 is LNHDA and CDR2 is SQIVND in the germline V gene (reference sequence). The chain's CDR3 is CASTPRDNYNSPLHF. In DNA, the CDR3 is TGTGCCAGTACCCCCCGGGACAACTATAATTCACCCCTCCACTTT.

A note on this clonotype: Germline and junction disagree at one end, which may indicate a read error. This rearrangement joins TRBV10-3 to TRBJ2-1; TRBD1 matches 9 bases. This CDR3 is built from 12 residues. Looked up from germline, CDR1 is ENHRY and CDR2 is SYGVKD. The CDR3 loop reads CAISDGDREYLF. DNA of the CDR3: TGTGCCATCAGTGACGGGGACAGGGAATACCTCTTC.

The V gene is TRBV27, the J gene TRBJ2-2; 12 nucleotides align to TRBD2. There are 15 residues in the CDR3. Looked up from germline, CDR1 is MNHEY and CDR2 is SMNVEV (reference sequence). V lost 6 bases, J lost 3 bases, and 2 bases stayed unmatched. The DNA of the CDR3 is TGTGCCAGCAGACGACTAGCGGGGGACACCGGGGAGCTGTTTTTT. It translates to CASRRLAGDTGELFF.

This clonotype was picked up many times. V and J are TRBV7-8 and TRBJ1-3; D might be TRBD1 (5 bases). V was trimmed by 3 bases and J by 1 base, leaving 10 bases between them. Germline values: CDR1 SGHVS, CDR2 FQNEAQ. The CDR3 consists of 15 residues. CDR3: CASSFGGLSGNTIYF. The CDR3 bases are TGTGCCAGCAGCTTCGGGGGTCTATCTGGAAACACCATATATTTT.

This clonotype was seen only a few times. The genes are TRBV6-2 or TRBV6-3 and TRBJ2-7; no reliable D call. Trimming left V 0 bases short and J 2 bases short, with 8 bases between. The CDR3 is made up of 14 amino acids. Looked up from germline, CDR1 is MNHEY and CDR2 is SVGEGT. CDR3 DNA sequence: TGTGCCAGCAGTTACTCGATGGGCGCCTACGAGCAGTACGTC. This translates into CASSYSMGAYEQYV.

V gene TRBV5-1 combines with J gene TRBJ2-1; D unresolved. Trimming took off 1 base at V and 3 bases at J, with 11 bases between the two ends. The CDR3 consists of 15 residues. Per the germline V gene, CDR1 is SGHRS and CDR2 is YFSETQ. In nucleotides, the CDR3 is TGCGCCAGCAGCTTGAGTCAGTTGGACTACAATGAGCAGTTCTTC. It is translated as CASSLSQLDYNEQFF.

This clonotype was detected ten times or more. This chain connects TRBV7-9 to TRBJ1-2, with 7 positions matching TRBD1. The germline CDR1 and CDR2 sequences are SEHNR and FQNEAQ (reference sequence). V shed 4 bases and J 2 bases; nucleotides not matched to a gene: 10. The CDR3 runs 16 residues. CDR3 protein: CASSYPRTGVNYGYTF. In DNA form, the CDR3 reads TGTGCCAGCAGCTACCCAAGGACAGGAGTCAACTATGGCTACACCTTC.